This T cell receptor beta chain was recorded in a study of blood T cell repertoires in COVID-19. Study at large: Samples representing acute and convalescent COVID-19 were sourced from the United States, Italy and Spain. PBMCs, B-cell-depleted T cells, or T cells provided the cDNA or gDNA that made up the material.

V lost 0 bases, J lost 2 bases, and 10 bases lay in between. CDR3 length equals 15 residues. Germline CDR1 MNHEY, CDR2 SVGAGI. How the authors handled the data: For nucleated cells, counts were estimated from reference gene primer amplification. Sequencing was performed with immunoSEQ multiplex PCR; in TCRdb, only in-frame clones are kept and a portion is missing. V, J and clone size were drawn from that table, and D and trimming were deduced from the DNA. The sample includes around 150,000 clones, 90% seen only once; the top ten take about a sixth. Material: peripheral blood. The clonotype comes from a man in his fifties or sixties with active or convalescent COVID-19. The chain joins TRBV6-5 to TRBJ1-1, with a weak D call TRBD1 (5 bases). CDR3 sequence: CASSYSPTVNTEAFF. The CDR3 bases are TGTGCCAGCAGTTACTCGCCGACAGTAAACACTGAAGCTTTCTTT.